The clone carrying this TCR beta chain was counted many times. From RNA, the CDR3 regions of TCR beta chains were amplified and sequenced. Amplification began with first-round RT-PCR using HTBI primers, then second-round multiplex PCR was performed. One entry per CDR3 protein, called by TCRdb with MiXCR from the multiplex PCR reads. Of 350,000 to 400,000 distinct CDR3 sequences detected, 15% appear once; the ten largest clones hold about 7%. Stable hyperthyroidism was defined by absence of ophthalmopathy within 18 months of follow-up. Patients in the hyperthyroidism group, adults aged 18 to 65, were newly diagnosed, under 2 months' duration. Germline V gives CDR1 SGHTA, CDR2 FQGTGA. This CDR3 has 13 residues. Trimming cost V 2 bases and J 1 base, with 5 bases left between them. The data stem from a study of Graves' ophthalmopathy and Graves' hyperthyroidism.

The chain combines TRBV7-3 with TRBJ2-5; D uncertain. The receptor was isolated from a woman between 18 and 29 years old with stable Graves' hyperthyroidism. Material: peripheral blood. The CDR3, as DNA: TGTGCCAGCAGCTTAGCCCTCCAAGAGACCCAGTACTTC. As protein: CASSLALQETQYF.